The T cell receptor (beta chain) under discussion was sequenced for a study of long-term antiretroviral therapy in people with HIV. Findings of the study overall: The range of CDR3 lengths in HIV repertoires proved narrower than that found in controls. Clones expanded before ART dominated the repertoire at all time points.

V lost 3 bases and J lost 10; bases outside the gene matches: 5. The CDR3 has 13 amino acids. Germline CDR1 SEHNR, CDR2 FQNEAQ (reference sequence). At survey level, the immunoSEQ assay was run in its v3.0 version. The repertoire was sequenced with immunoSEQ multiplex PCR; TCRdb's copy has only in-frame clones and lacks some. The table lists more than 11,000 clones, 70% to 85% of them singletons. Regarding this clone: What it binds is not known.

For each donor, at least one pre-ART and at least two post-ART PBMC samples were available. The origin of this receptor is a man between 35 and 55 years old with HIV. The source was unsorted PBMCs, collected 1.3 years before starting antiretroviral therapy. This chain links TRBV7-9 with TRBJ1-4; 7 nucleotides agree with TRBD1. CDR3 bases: TGTGCCAGCAGCTTGGGGACAGAGGGAAAACTGTTTTTT. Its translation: CASSLGTEGKLFF.